The 16 T cell receptor beta chains below all came from one sample that was sequenced in a study of CD8+CD57+ T cells in acquired aplastic anemia (dated by TCRdb to 2017 to 2018). TCRdb shows the sequencer as Illumina HiSeq 2000. Profiling of TCR beta VDJ combinations and CDR3 sequences used genomic DNA as the template. TCRdb's own reprocessing of the public reads used fastp at Q25 and MiXCR and kept productive beta chains. A single entry per CDR3 protein holds the most common genes and DNA from its merged rows. The sample includes about 160,000 distinct CDR3 sequences, with around 45% observed a single time. The top ten constitute 1.1% of the sample. The source material was sorted CD4+, CD8+, or CD8+CD57+ T cells (not recorded which) from PBMCs. The source is a human donor in good health.

On this clonotype: This may arise from a read error, as a much more abundant clone is one base away. The chain joins TRBV24-1 to TRBJ1-5; 7 bases line up with TRBD1. CDR1 and CDR2 from the germline V gene are KGHDR and SFDVKD. The CDR3 is 17 amino acids. The CDR3 reads CVTSDNRGPGVNRPQHF. The CDR3 coding sequence is TGTGTCACCAGTGATAACAGGGGCCCAGGAGTCAATCGGCCCCAGCATTTT.

The J gene is TRBJ2-3, the V gene TRBV5-1, with D possibly being TRBD2 (7 bases). Germline V gene lookup returns CDR1 SGHRS and CDR2 YFSETQ. Trimming removed 2 bases at V and 0 bases at J, with 10 bases between. The CDR3 runs to 15 residues. The CDR3 DNA reads TGCGCCAGCAGCTTACGGGGGGCCAGCACAGATACGCAGTATTTT. This encodes CASSLRGASTDTQYF. The whole variable domain, filled in from reference TRBV5-1 and TRBJ2-3, reads KAGVTQTPRYLIKTRGQQVTLSCSPISGHRSVSWYQQTPGQGLQFLFEYFSETQRNKGNFPGRFSGRQFSNSRSEMNVSTLELGDSALYLCASSLRGASTDTQYFGPGTRLTVL.

This clonotype was detected only a few times. The chain uses TRBV7-9 and TRBJ1-2, with D tentatively TRBD1 (5 bases). V was trimmed by 4 bases and J by 3 bases, leaving 9 bases between them. The CDR3 totals 13 residues. Germline V lookup: CDR1 SEHNR, CDR2 FQNEAQ (reference sequence). This CDR3 is CASSSRGYYGYTF. DNA of the CDR3: TGTGCCAGCAGCTCCCGGGGGTACTATGGCTACACCTTC.

This clonotype was counted many times. V is TRBV6-2 or TRBV6-3 and J is TRBJ1-2, with D unresolved. The CDR3 totals 12 residues. Trimming took 5 bases from V and 8 from J, leaving 12 bases between them. Germline V gene lookup returns CDR1 MNHEY and CDR2 SVGEGT. As DNA, the CDR3 is TGTGCCAGCAGTACCCCAAGGAGAGGCTACACCTTC. Translating gives CASSTPRRGYTF.

The chain uses TRBV14 and TRBJ2-3, with D unresolved. The CDR3 covers 16 residues. Trimming stripped 0 bases from V and 2 bases from J, with 12 bases between. Per the germline V gene, CDR1 is SGHDN and CDR2 is FVKESK. The CDR3 DNA is TGTGCCAGCAGCCAAGAGGGTCCAAGGATCACAGATACGCAGTATTTT. This codes for CASSQEGPRITDTQYF.

This clonotype was picked up many times. The chain is built from TRBV4-2 and TRBJ2-7; 13 nucleotides align to TRBD2. Per germline, CDR1 LGHNA and CDR2 YNFKEQ. V was pared by 0 bases and J by 0 bases, with 8 bases of the junction left unmatched. This CDR3 is built from 19 residues. CDR3 amino acids: CASSQDRTSGRYGSYEQYF. The DNA of the CDR3 is TGTGCCAGCAGCCAAGATCGGACTAGCGGGAGATATGGCTCCTACGAGCAGTACTTC.

Details on this clonotype: A much larger clone differs from this one at a single base, so this may be a read error. Because the CDR3 is missing its conserved closing phenylalanine or tryptophan, this is likely a read error. The genes are TRBV5-6 and TRBJ1-1; tentatively, D is TRBD1 (5 bases). Germline assignment: CDR1 SGHDT and CDR2 YYEEEE. The CDR3 sequence is 14 residues long. Trimming pared 4 bases from V and 2 bases from J, leaving 12 bases between. CDR3 in DNA: TGTGCCAGCAGCCCTATGACAGTTAACACTGAAGCTTTCCTT. Amino acids: CASSPMTVNTEAFL.

This clonotype was seen a single time. A read error may be the cause here, since a much bigger clone is one base away. The J gene is TRBJ2-1, the V gene TRBV14, with a possible D match to TRBD1 (5 bases). The CDR3 runs to 13 residues. CDR1 is SGHDN, CDR2 FVKESK, per germline. CDR3 residues: CASSQTGYNEQLF. The CDR3 nucleotides read TGTGCCAGCAGCCAAACAGGCTACAATGAGCAGCTCTTC.

This clonotype was picked up many times. The genes are TRBV25-1 and TRBJ2-2; D is undetermined. CDR3 size: 13 residues. CDR1 and CDR2 from the germline V gene are MGHDK and SYGVNS. V was pared by 4 bases and J by 7 bases, with 10 bases between. The CDR3 DNA is TGTGCCAGCAGTGCATATAGAGGCGGGGAGCTGTTTTTT. Translating it yields CASSAYRGGELFF.

This clonotype has at least ten counts. J is TRBJ1-6 and V is TRBV14, with TRBD1 identical over 10 bases. The trim removed 1 base at V and 6 bases at J, leaving 3 bases unmatched. Germline CDR1 and CDR2: SGHDN and FVKESK. The CDR3 extends over 16 amino acids. As DNA, the CDR3 is TGTGCCAGCAGCCAAGGGACAGGGGGACTTAATTCACCCCTCCACTTT. Protein product: CASSQGTGGLNSPLHF.

This clonotype was counted between two and nine times. In nucleotides, the CDR3 is TGTGCCAGCTCAACAGGGGGCGCTCCGAGTACTGAAGCTTTCTTT. Amino acids: CASSTGGAPSTEAFF. The chain carries TRBV18 and TRBJ1-1, with 9 nucleotides matching TRBD1. Germline lookup yields CDR1 KGHSH and CDR2 LQKENI. There are 15 residues in the CDR3. V lost 5 bases and J lost 5; bases outside the gene matches: 9.

This clonotype came up many times. The chain carries TRBV20-1 and TRBJ2-1; possible D gene TRBD2, 6 bases. The length of the CDR3 is 14 residues. In germline, CDR1 is DFQATT, CDR2 SNEGSKA (reference sequence). Trimming stripped 0 bases from V and 6 bases from J, with 12 bases between. The CDR3 coding sequence is TGCAGTGCTAGAGATAAAACTAGCTTCAATGAGCAGTTCTTC. This translates into CSARDKTSFNEQFF.

Turning to this clonotype: A much larger clone lies a single base off, so this may be a read error. The chain combines TRBV5-1 with TRBJ2-7; 8 bases align to TRBD2. The CDR3 contains 16 residues. The V gene end was trimmed by 3 bases and the J gene end by 5 bases; junction bases not matched to a gene: 13. Germline V gene sequence: CDR1 SGHRS, CDR2 YFSETQ. The DNA for the CDR3 is TGCGCCAGCAGCTATGGCGGGAGCGGGAGTATGCACGAGCAGTACTTC. This sequence encodes CASSYGGSGSMHEQYF. Filled out from reference TRBV5-1 and TRBJ2-7, the complete variable domain reads KAGVTQTPRYLIKTRGQQVTLSCSPISGHRSVSWYQQTPGQGLQFLFEYFSETQRNKGNFPGRFSGRQFSNSRSEMNVSTLELGDSALYLCASSYGGSGSMHEQYFGPGTRLTVT.

Remarks on this clonotype: A much more abundant neighbour one base away suggests this may be a read error. The chain employs TRBV6-5 and TRBJ1-1; 8 bases match TRBD1. Germline V CDR1 and CDR2: MNHEY, SVGAGI. The CDR3 loop spans 11 amino acids. The CDR3 bases are TGTGCCAGCAGTTACTCGGGACAGGCTACATTT. As protein: CASSYSGQATF.

This clonotype was found a few times. The chain links TRBV6-5 to TRBJ1-5, with a possible D match to TRBD1 (5 bases). The germline V and J ends were trimmed by 5 bases and 2 bases, with 16 bases remaining between them. The CDR3 is 16 residues long. The germline V gene encodes CDR1 MNHEY and CDR2 SVGAGI. The DNA of the CDR3 is TGTGCCAGCAGTAACGCTCAGGGTTCTGGCAATCAGCCCCAGCATTTT. This translates into CASSNAQGSGNQPQHF.

This clonotype came up many times. The gene calls are TRBV10-3 and TRBJ1-3, with D maybe TRBD1 (5 bases). Germline CDR1 and CDR2: ENHRY and SYGVKD. CDR3 length: 14 residues. The V end lost 4 bases, the J end lost 0 bases, and 7 bases lay between the germline ends. CDR3 amino acids: CAISADNSGNTIYF. Written as DNA, the CDR3 is TGTGCCATCAGTGCGGACAACTCTGGAAACACCATATATTTT.